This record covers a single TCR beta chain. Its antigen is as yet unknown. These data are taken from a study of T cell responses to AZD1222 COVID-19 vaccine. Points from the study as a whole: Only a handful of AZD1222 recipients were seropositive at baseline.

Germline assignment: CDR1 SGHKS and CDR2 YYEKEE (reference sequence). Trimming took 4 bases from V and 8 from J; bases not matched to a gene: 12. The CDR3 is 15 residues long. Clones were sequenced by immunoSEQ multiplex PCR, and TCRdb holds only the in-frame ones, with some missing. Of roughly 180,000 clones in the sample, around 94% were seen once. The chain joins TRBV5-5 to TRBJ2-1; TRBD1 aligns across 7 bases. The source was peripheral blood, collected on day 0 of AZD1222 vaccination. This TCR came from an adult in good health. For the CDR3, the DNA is TGTGCCAGCAGCCCTCTACAGGGGTTTTTGGATGAGCAGTTCTTC. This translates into CASSPLQGFLDEQFF.